The 11 T cell receptor beta chains in this list originate from one sample, sequenced in a study of cytomegalovirus exposure and HLA in healthy donors. The method was immunoSEQ multiplex PCR; TCRdb's version includes in-frame clones alone and lacks a portion of them. The repertoire includes around 250,000 clones, 90% of them detected once, and roughly 0.4% sits in the top ten. Sequencing input: PBMCs. The receptors originated from a woman aged 18-29 years in good health and CMV-seronegative.

This chain uses TRBV5-1 with TRBJ1-1; the D is unclear. CDR1 and CDR2 (germline): SGHRS, YFSETQ. Trimming left V 2 bases short and J 3 bases short, with 5 bases between. The CDR3 sequence is 12 residues long. This CDR3 reads CASSFGDTEAFF. CDR3 DNA: TGCGCCAGCAGCTTCGGGGACACTGAAGCTTTCTTT.

The rearrangement links TRBV7-2 to TRBJ2-1; 12 nucleotides match TRBD2. Germline CDR1 SGHTA, CDR2 FQGNSA. There are 15 residues in the CDR3. The junction had 4 bases not matched to a gene; V was cut back by 6 bases and J by 4 bases. The CDR3 loop is CASSWTSGEYNEQFF. In DNA form, the CDR3 reads TGTGCCAGCAGTTGGACTAGCGGGGAATACAATGAGCAGTTCTTC.

This clone was observed once. The chain employs TRBV28 and TRBJ1-5; D gene uncertain. The V end was cut by 2 bases, the J end by 0 bases, with 14 bases between. Germline lookup yields CDR1 MDHEN and CDR2 SYDVKM. The CDR3 contains 17 residues. CDR3 residues: CASSLTHIKYSNQPQHF. Here the CDR3 DNA reads TGTGCCAGCAGTTTAACCCACATCAAATATAGCAATCAGCCCCAGCATTTT.

The chain has TRBV6-5 and TRBJ1-1, with D perhaps TRBD1 (6 bases). The germline V gene has CDR1 MNHEY and CDR2 SVGAGI. V shed 6 bases and J shed 5 bases, with 19 bases lying between them. The CDR3 has 15 residues. This CDR3 is CASSLNMGARTEAFF. As DNA, the CDR3 is TGTGCCAGCAGCCTGAACATGGGGGCGCGGACTGAAGCTTTCTTT.

This clone has just one count. The chain combines TRBV7-2 with TRBJ1-3; 11 bases match TRBD1. The germline V gene has CDR1 SGHTA and CDR2 FQGNSA. This CDR3 is 19 amino acids long. V shed 4 bases and J 0 bases; nucleotides not matched to a gene: 11. This CDR3 reads CASSSKPGQGDYSGNTIYF. CDR3 in DNA: TGTGCCAGCAGCTCAAAACCGGGACAGGGGGATTACTCTGGAAACACCATATATTTT.

The rearrangement uses TRBV23-1 and TRBJ1-1, with D perhaps TRBD1 (5 bases). TRBV23-1 is placed among ORFs of uncertain function. The CDR3 loop spans 14 amino acids. The ends were cut back, 7 bases at V and 3 bases at J, with 15 bases in the middle. CDR3 sequence: CASTGLRSDTEAFF. CDR3 bases: TGCGCCAGCACGGGACTCCGTTCCGACACTGAAGCTTTCTTT.

This chain connects TRBV28 to TRBJ2-7; a weak D match, TRBD2 (6 bases). The CDR3 sequence is 12 residues long. The V gene lost 9 bases and the J gene lost 2 bases, with 11 bases spanning the gap. Germline V lookup: CDR1 MDHEN, CDR2 SYDVKM. CDR3 amino acids: CASGGAAYEQYF. The DNA for the CDR3 is TGTGCCAGTGGCGGGGCGGCCTACGAGCAGTACTTC.

The chain recombines TRBV5-1 with TRBJ2-1; D is unresolved. The V and J ends lost 4 bases and 4 bases respectively, with 3 bases between them. Per the germline V gene, CDR1 is SGHRS and CDR2 is YFSETQ. This CDR3 has 11 residues. For the CDR3, the DNA is TGCGCCAGCAGCACTTACAATGAGCAGTTCTTC. Its translation: CASSTYNEQFF. Full variable domain (rest looked up from reference TRBV5-1 and TRBJ2-1): KAGVTQTPRYLIKTRGQQVTLSCSPISGHRSVSWYQQTPGQGLQFLFEYFSETQRNKGNFPGRFSGRQFSNSRSEMNVSTLELGDSALYLCASSTYNEQFFGPGTRLTVL.

The V call is TRBV5-4, the J call TRBJ2-1; 16 positions agree with TRBD2. V dropped 4 bases and J dropped 0; count of bases not matched to a gene: 4. Germline loops: CDR1 SGHNT, CDR2 YYREEE (reference sequence). There are 18 residues in the CDR3. CDR3 bases: TGTGCCAGCAGCCAGGGACTAGCGGGGGGGAGCTCCTACAATGAGCAGTTCTTC. It translates to CASSQGLAGGSSYNEQFF.

V usage is TRBV28 and J usage is TRBJ1-4; TRBD1 matches 9 bases. V was pared by 4 bases and J by 8 bases, with 11 bases of the junction left unmatched. CDR3 length equals 16 residues. Germline V lookup: CDR1 MDHEN, CDR2 SYDVKM. The CDR3 loop reads CASSSPGQGMGEKLFF. Written as DNA, the CDR3 is TGTGCCAGCAGTTCCCCCGGACAGGGGATGGGGGAAAAACTGTTTTTT. Full variable domain (rest looked up from reference TRBV28 and TRBJ1-4): DVKVTQSSRYLVKRTGEKVFLECVQDMDHENMFWYRQDPGLGLRLIYFSYDVKMKEKGDIPEGYSVSREKKERFSLILESASTNQTSMYLCASSSPGQGMGEKLFFGSGTQLSVL.

The rearrangement joins TRBV7-2 to TRBJ2-1, with D perhaps matching TRBD2 (5 bases). V was clipped by 3 bases and J by 1 base, with 10 bases between them. This CDR3 region has 15 residues. Germline V gene lookup returns CDR1 SGHTA and CDR2 FQGNSA. CDR3 sequence reads: CASSFTRSSYNEQFF. The CDR3 bases are TGTGCCAGCAGCTTCACTAGGTCTTCCTACAATGAGCAGTTCTTC.